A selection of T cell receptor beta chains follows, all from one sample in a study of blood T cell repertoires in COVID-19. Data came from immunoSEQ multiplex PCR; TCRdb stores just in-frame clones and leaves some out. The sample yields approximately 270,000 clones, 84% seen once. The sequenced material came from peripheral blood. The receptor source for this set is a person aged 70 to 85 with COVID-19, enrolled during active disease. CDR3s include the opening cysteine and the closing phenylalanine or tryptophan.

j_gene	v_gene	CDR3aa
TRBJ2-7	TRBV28	CASRTTGIYEQYF
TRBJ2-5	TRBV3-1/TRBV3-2	CASSVGTSQETQYF
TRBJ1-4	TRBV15	CATSRDTGFPTNEKLFF
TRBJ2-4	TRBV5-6	CASSLAPGGKNIQYF
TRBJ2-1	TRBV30	CAWDRQGYYNEQFF
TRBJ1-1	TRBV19	CASRKRGRYTEAFF
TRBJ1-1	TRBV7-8	CASSLAQGSEAFF
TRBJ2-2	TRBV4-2	CASSQEVSGGAYTGELFF
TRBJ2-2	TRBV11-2	CASSSRGRETGELFF
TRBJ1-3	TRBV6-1	CASSEVREKGGLYF
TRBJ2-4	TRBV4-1	CASSQAPKNIQYF
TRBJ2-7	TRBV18	CASSPIQAGPYEQYF
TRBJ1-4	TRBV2	CASSVSRINEKLFF
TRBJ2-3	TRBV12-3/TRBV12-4	CASTLRGTDTQYF
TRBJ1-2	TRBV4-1	CASSQDGGDPYGYTF
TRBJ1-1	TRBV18	CASSRQGRDTEAFF
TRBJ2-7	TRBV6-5	CAIHSSGSYEQYF
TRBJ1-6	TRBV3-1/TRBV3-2	CASSQGDSNSPLHF
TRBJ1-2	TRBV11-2	CASSLAWTGYGYTF
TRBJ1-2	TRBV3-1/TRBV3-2	CASSQDRYGYTF
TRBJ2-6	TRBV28	CASKGAANVLTF
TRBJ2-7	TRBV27	CASRPKGQSSYEQYF
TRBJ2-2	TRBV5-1	CASSFPRPGQGAGGGTGELFF
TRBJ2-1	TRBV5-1	CASSPTTSGIGNEQFF
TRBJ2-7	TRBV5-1	CASSLEPGTRIVEQYF
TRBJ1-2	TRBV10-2	CASRESLNSYGYTF
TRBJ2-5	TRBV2	CASKTTSGWQETQYF
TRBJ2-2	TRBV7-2	CASSQRLSGNTGELFF
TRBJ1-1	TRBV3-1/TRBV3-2	CASSPTGKNTEAFF
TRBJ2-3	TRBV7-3	CASSLDAGGSIDTQYF
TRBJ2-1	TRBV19	CASSFMADSYNEQFF
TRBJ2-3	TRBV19	CASSFRDRGLTDTQYF
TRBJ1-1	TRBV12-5	CASGTTGYDTEAFF
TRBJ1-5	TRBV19	CASSIGFRGQGAGQPQHF
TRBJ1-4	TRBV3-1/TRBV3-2	CASRRRDRSNEKLFF
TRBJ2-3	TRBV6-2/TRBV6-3	CASSGGQAGTDTQYF
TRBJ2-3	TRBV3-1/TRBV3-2	CASSRRLDGNAADTQYF
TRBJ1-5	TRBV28	CASMKSGLDNQPQHF
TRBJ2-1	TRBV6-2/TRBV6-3	CASSYPRRQGHYNEQFF
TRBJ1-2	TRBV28	CASTPTGGPRNYGYTF
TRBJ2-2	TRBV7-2	CASSLGDRGFGGELFF
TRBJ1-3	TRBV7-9	CASSLSLGQGTFYTIYF
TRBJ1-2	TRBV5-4	CASSTPQGQNYGYTF
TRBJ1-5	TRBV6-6	CATSLGRDRGNQPQHF
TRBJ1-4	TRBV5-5	CASSLSFGQTNEKLFF
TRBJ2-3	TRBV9	CASSAYRVVTDTQYF
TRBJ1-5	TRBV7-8	CASSLSTGGGYSNQPQHF
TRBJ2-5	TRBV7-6	CASSLSKRAYQETQYF
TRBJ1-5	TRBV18	CASSTSEGFQPQHF
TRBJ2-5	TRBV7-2	CASSLDPGGGWETQYF
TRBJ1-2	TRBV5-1	CASSLQGAGYGYTF